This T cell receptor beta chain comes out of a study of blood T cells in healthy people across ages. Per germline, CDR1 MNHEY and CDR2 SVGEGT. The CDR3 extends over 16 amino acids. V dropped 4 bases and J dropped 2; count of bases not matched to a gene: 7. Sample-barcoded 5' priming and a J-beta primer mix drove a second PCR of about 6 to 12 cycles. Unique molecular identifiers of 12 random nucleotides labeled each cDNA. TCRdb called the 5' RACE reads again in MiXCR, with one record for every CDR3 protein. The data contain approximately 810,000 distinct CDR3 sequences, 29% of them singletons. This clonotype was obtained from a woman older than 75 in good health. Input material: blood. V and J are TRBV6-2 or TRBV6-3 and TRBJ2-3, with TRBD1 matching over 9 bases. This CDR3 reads CASSWVRDRVTDTQYF. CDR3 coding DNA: TGTGCCAGCAGTTGGGTCCGGGACAGGGTCACAGATACGCAGTATTTT.